What follows is one TCR beta chain and its context. The antigen remains undetermined. TCRdb's table, derived via immunoSEQ multiplex PCR, lists solely in-frame clones and lacks some. The table includes 100,000 or so clones, approximately 87% detected once. The data stem from a study of OX40 agonist ivuxolimab in advanced cancers. Study-level information: The patients' treatment was ivuxolimab, an agonistic anti-OX40 (CD134) antibody. Partial responses occurred in Three dose-escalation patients, one with hepatocellular carcinoma and two with cutaneous melanoma.

Broader study findings: The expanded peripheral T cells' antigen specificity was not determined.

The receptor comes from an adult with an advanced solid tumor such as melanoma, head and neck, liver or kidney cancer. The sequenced sample was CD4+ or CD8+ T cells sorted from blood, obtained in a trial of the OX40 agonist ivuxolimab.

DNA for the CDR3: TGTGCCAGTAGGATTAGCGGGACATCCTTGATTAACTATGGCTACACCTTC. Translated: CASRISGTSLINYGYTF. V gene TRBV11-2 combines with J gene TRBJ1-2; D might be TRBD1 (6 bases). Germline CDR1 and CDR2: SGHAT and FQNNGV. This CDR3 contains 17 residues. V was pared by 9 bases and J by 1 base, with 24 bases between.